Listed here are 32 T cell receptor beta chains from one sample, sequenced in a study of T-cell reconstitution after alpha-beta-depleted transplantation in children. Construction of the TCRbeta library involved unique molecular identifiers. TCRdb re-derived calls from the PCR reads in MiXCR, one entry per CDR3 protein. The sample contains about 300,000 distinct CDR3 sequences, around 9.1% of which appear only once. The material was PBMCs, obtained before TCRalphabeta/CD19-depleted stem cell transplant. The receptors were sampled from a boy under two years old with acute myeloid leukemia, due to receive a stem cell transplant.

This clonotype appeared many times. This sequence joins TRBV7-9 and TRBJ1-2; tentative D call: TRBD1 (6 bases). The CDR3 consists of 15 residues. Trimming left V 3 bases short and J 4 bases short, with 15 bases between. CDR1 and CDR2 (germline): SEHNR, FQNEAQ (reference sequence). The DNA of the CDR3 is TGTGCCAGCAGCTTGGGGACACCGCAGGGCTATGGCTACACCTTC. This codes for CASSLGTPQGYGYTF.

To note about this clonotype: Sequence at one end of the junction differs from germline and may be a read error. The J gene is TRBJ1-6, the V gene TRBV5-6, with 7 bases lining up with TRBD1. Germline V gives CDR1 SGHDT, CDR2 YYEEEE. This CDR3 has 15 amino acids. In DNA, the CDR3 is TGTGCCAGCAGCATGACCGGGACAGTCAATTCGCCCCTCCACTTT. As protein: CASSMTGTVNSPLHF.

This clonotype was counted many times. The V call is TRBV28, the J call TRBJ1-6; TRBD1 agrees at 7 bases. The trim removed 4 bases at V and 9 bases at J, leaving 12 bases unmatched. CDR3 length: 16 residues. Germline V gene sequence: CDR1 MDHEN, CDR2 SYDVKM. CDR3 DNA sequence: TGTGCCAGCAGTTACCCCGGGACAGCCGGAGGTTCACCCCTCCACTTT. This sequence encodes CASSYPGTAGGSPLHF.

V is TRBV28 and J is TRBJ2-1; D might be TRBD1 (6 bases). V was cut by 5 bases and J by 2 bases, with 19 bases left in between. CDR3 length equals 17 residues. CDR1 is MDHEN, CDR2 SYDVKM, per germline. CDR3 loop: CASSTTGHFFTYNEQFF. The CDR3 nucleotides are TGTGCCAGCAGTACGACGGGACACTTTTTCACCTACAATGAGCAGTTCTTC. Full variable domain (outside the CDR3, taken from reference TRBV28 and TRBJ2-1): DVKVTQSSRYLVKRTGEKVFLECVQDMDHENMFWYRQDPGLGLRLIYFSYDVKMKEKGDIPEGYSVSREKKERFSLILESASTNQTSMYLCASSTTGHFFTYNEQFFGPGTRLTVL.

As to this clonotype: One end of the junction fails to match germline, which may point to a read error. This chain links TRBV5-1 with TRBJ1-2; 9 nucleotides line up with TRBD1. This CDR3 is built from 14 residues. The germline V gene encodes CDR1 SGHRS and CDR2 YFSETQ. This chain's CDR3 is CPSSRDRAMGGYTF. In DNA, the CDR3 is TGCCCCAGCAGCCGGGACAGGGCGATGGGGGGCTACACCTTC.

This clonotype came up a few times. The J gene is TRBJ2-5, the V gene TRBV7-3; 7 nucleotides align to TRBD2. V gave up 2 bases and J gave up 5 bases; unmatched junction bases: 8. The germline V gene has CDR1 SGHTA and CDR2 FQGTGA. The CDR3 has 15 amino acids. This CDR3 reads CASSLGGGVGETQYF. The CDR3, as DNA: TGTGCCAGCAGCTTAGGGGGAGGGGTGGGGGAGACCCAGTACTTC.

This chain connects TRBV19 to TRBJ2-7, with D uncertain. V dropped 5 bases and J dropped 3 bases, with 17 bases sitting between them. Per germline, CDR1 LNHDA and CDR2 SQIVND (reference sequence). CDR3 length equals 15 residues. The CDR3 DNA reads as TGTGCCAGTAGTCCCTGGGCCTCGGACCTCTACGAGCAGTACTTC. This sequence encodes CASSPWASDLYEQYF. The whole variable domain, remainder taken from reference TRBV19 and TRBJ2-7, is DGGITQSPKYLFRKEGQNVTLSCEQNLNHDAMYWYRQDPGQGLRLIYYSQIVNDFQKGDIAEGYSVSREKKESFPLTVTSAQKNPTAFYLCASSPWASDLYEQYFGPGTRLTVT.

This clonotype was counted at least ten times. As DNA, the CDR3 is TGTGCCATTTCCCAGGGCCCAACCGGGGAGCTGTTTTTT. Its translation is CAISQGPTGELFF. This chain joins TRBV10-3 and TRBJ2-2, with D tentatively TRBD1 (5 bases). V dropped 9 bases and J dropped 5 bases, with 13 bases sitting between them. This CDR3 is built from 13 residues. Germline loops: CDR1 ENHRY, CDR2 SYGVKD.

The rearrangement uses TRBV4-1 and TRBJ2-1, with 8 bases that match TRBD1. Germline V lookup: CDR1 MGHRA, CDR2 YSYEKL. There are 13 residues in the CDR3. J lost 7 bases, V lost 6 bases, and 5 bases had no gene match. The CDR3 coding sequence is TGCGCCAGCAGTGACAGGGGTCAAAATGAGCAGTTCTTC. Amino acids: CASSDRGQNEQFF.

This clonotype was counted at least ten times. The CDR3, as DNA: TGTGCCAGCAGCCGGGACGGGAACTATGGCTACACCTTC. This sequence encodes CASSRDGNYGYTF. The chain couples TRBV5-8 to TRBJ1-2; D perhaps matches TRBD1 (5 bases). CDR1 and CDR2 from the germline V gene are SGHTS and YDEGEE. The CDR3 loop spans 13 amino acids. V dropped 4 bases and J dropped 2 bases, with 9 bases sitting between them. Complete variable domain (other parts from reference TRBV5-8 and TRBJ1-2): EAGVTQSPTHLIKTRGQQATLRCSPISGHTSVYWYQQALGLGLQFLLWYDEGEERNRGNFPPRFSGRQFPNYSSELNVNALELEDSALYLCASSRDGNYGYTFGSGTRLTVV.

Remarks on this clonotype: Being one base from a much bigger clone, this may be a read error. Here the CDR3 reads CAISLYGAGELFF. CDR3 sequence (DNA): TGTGCCATCAGCCTATATGGCGCCGGGGAGCTGTTTTTT. V gene TRBV5-8 combines with J gene TRBJ2-2; D ambiguous. The germline gives CDR1 SGHTS, CDR2 YDEGEE. The CDR3 is 13 residues long.

This clonotype was seen many times. This chain links TRBV15 with TRBJ2-5; D is ambiguous. The CDR3 loop spans 13 amino acids. Trimming took 1 base from V and 3 from J, leaving 6 bases between them. The germline V gene has CDR1 LNHNV and CDR2 YYDKDF (reference sequence). The CDR3 sequence: CATSRGLKETQYF. CDR3 DNA sequence: TGTGCCACCAGCAGAGGGCTTAAAGAGACCCAGTACTTC.

This clonotype was seen many times. The chain links TRBV20-1 to TRBJ2-7, with D tentatively TRBD1 or TRBD2 (6 bases each). This CDR3 contains 11 residues. V was pared by 5 bases and J by 6 bases, with 11 bases between. Germline CDR1 is DFQATT and CDR2 is SNEGSKA (reference sequence). As DNA, the CDR3 is TGCAGTGCTGTACGGGGGCCCGAGCAGTACTTC. It codes for CSAVRGPEQYF.

In this sample, this clonotype turned up once. The rearrangement joins TRBV5-1 to TRBJ2-5, with a possible D match to TRBD2 (5 bases). V was clipped by 0 bases and J by 1 base, with 10 bases between them. CDR3 size: 15 residues. In germline, CDR1 is SGHRS, CDR2 YFSETQ. Here the CDR3 DNA reads TGCGCCAGCAGCTTGGCTTCGGGGTTCCAAGAGACCCAGTACTTC. It translates to CASSLASGFQETQYF.

In its sample, this clonotype was seen a few times. The chain has TRBV7-8 and TRBJ1-4, with D tentatively TRBD1 (5 bases). Germline V gene sequence: CDR1 SGHVS, CDR2 FQNEAQ. The CDR3 is made up of 16 amino acids. V lost 1 base and J 8 bases, leaving 17 bases between the germline ends. The CDR3 bases are TGTGCCAGCAGCTTAGGACAGCTCAGCGGCGGCGAAAAACTGTTTTTT. Translating gives CASSLGQLSGGEKLFF.

This clonotype has ten or more counts. The chain is built from TRBV12-3 or TRBV12-4 and TRBJ2-7; 9 nucleotides agree with TRBD2. The CDR3 is 14 amino acids. Trimming cost V 3 bases and J 7 bases; bases outside gene matches: 7. The CDR3 DNA follows: TGTGCCAGCAGTTTGGTGGCGGGGGGGGTTGAGCAGTACTTC. Translating it yields CASSLVAGGVEQYF.

This clonotype was observed at least ten times. V gene TRBV6-2 or TRBV6-3 combines with J gene TRBJ1-5; possible D gene TRBD1, 5 bases. The V and J ends lost 0 bases and 2 bases respectively, with 8 bases between them. There are 15 residues in the CDR3. CDR1 is MNHEY, CDR2 SVGEGT, per germline. The CDR3 spells CASSYSPGGNQPQHF. The CDR3 DNA is TGTGCCAGCAGTTACTCGCCGGGGGGCAATCAGCCCCAGCATTTT.

This clonotype was recorded at least ten times. V is TRBV4-1 and J is TRBJ2-5; 13 bases map to TRBD2. The V gene's germline CDR1 is MGHRA and CDR2 YSYEKL. Trimming took 6 bases from V and 4 from J; bases not matched to a gene: 5. This CDR3 has 15 residues. The CDR3 DNA reads as TGCGCCAGCAGAGAACTAGCGGGAGGGTTAGAGACCCAGTACTTC. It encodes CASRELAGGLETQYF.

This clonotype was observed at least ten times. V is TRBV21-1 and J is TRBJ2-2. TRBV21-1 is a listed pseudogene. The CDR3 sequence is 15 residues long. CDR3: CASSKNGSNTGELFF. The CDR3 DNA reads as TGTGCCAGCAGCAAAAACGGATCGAACACCGGGGAGCTGTTTTTT.

This clonotype was picked up a small number of times. V gene TRBV28 combines with J gene TRBJ2-5, with TRBD2 matching 13 bases. The CDR3 loop spans 18 amino acids. J gave up 5 bases and V 5 bases, and 14 bases lay outside the gene matches. Germline V gene sequence: CDR1 MDHEN, CDR2 SYDVKM. CDR3 sequence reads: CASSLPLLAGGLGETQYF. For the CDR3, the DNA is TGTGCCAGCAGTCTCCCTTTACTAGCGGGGGGGCTCGGGGAGACCCAGTACTTC.

The chain is built from TRBV12-3 or TRBV12-4 and TRBJ2-1; D unclear. The CDR3 spans 13 residues. V was cut by 4 bases and J by 8 bases, with 12 bases left in between. CDR3 nucleotides: TGTGCCAGCAGTTCCCCCTTCTCAGATGAGCAGTTCTTC. Protein product: CASSSPFSDEQFF.

This clonotype was picked up many times. The rearrangement uses TRBV6-1 and TRBJ2-7, with a possible D match to TRBD2 (7 bases). Trimming removed 6 bases from V and 5 bases from J, with 23 bases in between. The germline V gene encodes CDR1 MNHNS and CDR2 SASEGT. CDR3 size: 16 residues. CDR3 sequence (DNA): TGTGCCAGCAGAGCACCTAGGGGGGGCGCAGGTCACGAGCAGTACTTC. Translating gives CASRAPRGGAGHEQYF.

This clonotype occurred many times. The chain is built from TRBV28 and TRBJ1-5; TRBD1 matches at 7 bases. The CDR3 totals 16 residues. Germline CDR1 is MDHEN and CDR2 is SYDVKM. V shed 3 bases and J 0 bases; nucleotides not matched to a gene: 5. Here the CDR3 DNA reads TGTGCCAGCAGTTTCAGGACAGGCTTTAGCAATCAGCCCCAGCATTTT. It translates to CASSFRTGFSNQPQHF. Supplemented by reference TRBV28 and TRBJ1-5, the full variable domain reads DVKVTQSSRYLVKRTGEKVFLECVQDMDHENMFWYRQDPGLGLRLIYFSYDVKMKEKGDIPEGYSVSREKKERFSLILESASTNQTSMYLCASSFRTGFSNQPQHFGDGTRLSIL.

This clonotype was recorded at least ten times. V is TRBV3-1 and J is TRBJ1-1; D unresolved. There are 17 residues in the CDR3. V shed 0 bases and J shed 0 bases, with 14 bases lying between them. Germline CDR1 reads LGHDT; CDR2 reads YNNKEL (reference sequence). CDR3 residues: CASSQDRRVRMNTEAFF. The CDR3 bases are TGTGCCAGCAGCCAAGATCGTAGGGTCCGAATGAACACTGAAGCTTTCTTT.

At least ten counts were recorded for this clonotype. The chain links TRBV9 to TRBJ2-2, with a tentative D call TRBD1 (6 bases). CDR1 SGDLS and CDR2 YYNGEE come from the germline V gene. The CDR3 is 15 residues long. Deletions cut 4 bases from V and 1 base from J, with 11 bases between. CDR3 sequence (DNA): TGTGCCAGCAGCCCTAGGACAGTGAACACCGGGGAGCTGTTTTTT. Its protein product is CASSPRTVNTGELFF.

This clonotype was observed many times. V usage is TRBV5-6 and J usage is TRBJ2-7, with 10 bases aligning to TRBD1. The CDR3 is made up of 17 amino acids. Germline CDR1 SGHDT, CDR2 YYEEEE. V lost 4 bases, J lost 3 bases, and 13 bases stayed unmatched. CDR3: CASSPDRGVEIYYEQYF. The DNA of the CDR3 is TGTGCCAGCAGCCCGGACAGGGGGGTAGAGATTTACTACGAGCAGTACTTC.

The table lists this clonotype with a few counts. The chain recombines TRBV7-2 with TRBJ1-1; 9 bases align to TRBD1. V dropped 1 base and J dropped 0; count of bases not matched to a gene: 3. Per the germline V gene, CDR1 is SGHTA and CDR2 is FQGNSA. CDR3 length: 16 residues. Here the CDR3 DNA reads TGTGCCAGCAGCTTAGGCGGGACAGGGTTGAACACTGAAGCTTTCTTT. Its protein is CASSLGGTGLNTEAFF.

In this sample, this clonotype turned up a few times. This chain connects TRBV7-6 to TRBJ2-2; TRBD1 aligns across 7 bases. The CDR3 extends over 18 amino acids. V lost 0 bases, J lost 3 bases, and 10 bases stayed unmatched. Germline lookup yields CDR1 SGHVS and CDR2 FNYEAQ. The CDR3 here is CASSLATRGLRYTGELFF. The CDR3 coding sequence is TGTGCCAGCAGCTTAGCGACGAGGGGGCTCCGTTACACCGGGGAGCTGTTTTTT.

This clonotype has at least ten counts. The chain recombines TRBV12-5 with TRBJ2-3; 7 bases map to TRBD2. Germline loops: CDR1 LGHNT, CDR2 FRNRAP. Unmatched junction bases numbered 3, after V lost 7 bases and J lost 5 bases. The CDR3 is made up of 12 amino acids. CDR3 nucleotides: TGTGCTAGTGCCCGCGGGGGAGATACGCAGTATTTT. Encoded protein: CASARGGDTQYF.

The V and J genes are TRBV20-1 and TRBJ2-7; TRBD1 matches 10 bases. The CDR3 extends over 14 amino acids. V lost 5 bases and J lost 5; bases outside the gene matches: 9. Germline values: CDR1 DFQATT, CDR2 SNEGSKA (reference sequence). The CDR3 is CSARQGAIEDEQYF. The CDR3 DNA follows: TGCAGTGCTCGACAGGGGGCTATCGAAGACGAGCAGTACTTC.

This clonotype has at least ten counts. The CDR3 nucleotides read TGCGCCAGCAGCTTGGATGGCGGGAGGGCCTACGAGCAGTACTTC. Translation gives CASSLDGGRAYEQYF. J is TRBJ2-7 and V is TRBV5-1, with TRBD2 matching 9 bases. CDR1 SGHRS and CDR2 YFSETQ come from the germline V gene. This CDR3 has 15 residues. V lost 0 bases to trimming and J lost 2 bases; unmatched junction nucleotides: 3.

There are many counts of this clonotype. The chain joins TRBV30 to TRBJ1-2, with 9 bases lining up with TRBD1. The CDR3 extends over 14 amino acids. Germline CDR1 GTSNPN, CDR2 SVGIG (reference sequence). With 1 base clipped from V and 4 bases from J, the junction kept 4 bases outside the gene matches. The CDR3 sequence is CAWSADRGLYGYTF. The CDR3 DNA follows: TGTGCCTGGAGTGCGGACAGGGGCCTCTATGGCTACACCTTC.